The sequence of this TCR beta chain was determined in a study of metastatic and nonmetastatic thyroid tumors. Study-wide context: From malignant and benign thyroid patients, repertoires in blood and in tumor or nodule tissue were compared. Notes on the study in general: Compared with benign nodules, malignant thyroid tumors were reported to have significantly higher TCR beta diversity in both blood and tumor.

None of the patients had undergone any treatment ahead of thyroid surgery. This clone was counted between two and nine times. The antigen remains unidentified. Authors' processing steps: Clinicopathological groups of papillary thyroid cancer showed CDR3 differences that were used to build a distant-metastasis classifier. TCRdb re-analyzed the PCR reads through MiXCR. In this record, the V and J calls reflect TCRdb's handling and not the investigators' own analysis. The repertoire holds some 40,000 clones, with around 24% as singletons. The germline CDR1 and CDR2 sequences are LNHDA and SQIVND (reference sequence). The ends lost 7 bases at V and 6 bases at J; junction bases unmatched: 9. The CDR3 runs to 13 residues.

The chain employs TRBV19 and TRBJ2-7; 7 bases agree with TRBD2. Sequencing was done on a sample of tumor tissue. The receptor was isolated from a female donor with papillary thyroid cancer or a benign thyroid nodule (not recorded which). Some clones in this sample may be carry-over from other donors' samples. The CDR3 loop is CASKSGGRREQYF. CDR3 nucleotides: TGTGCCAGTAAGTCGGGAGGCCGTCGCGAGCAGTACTTC.